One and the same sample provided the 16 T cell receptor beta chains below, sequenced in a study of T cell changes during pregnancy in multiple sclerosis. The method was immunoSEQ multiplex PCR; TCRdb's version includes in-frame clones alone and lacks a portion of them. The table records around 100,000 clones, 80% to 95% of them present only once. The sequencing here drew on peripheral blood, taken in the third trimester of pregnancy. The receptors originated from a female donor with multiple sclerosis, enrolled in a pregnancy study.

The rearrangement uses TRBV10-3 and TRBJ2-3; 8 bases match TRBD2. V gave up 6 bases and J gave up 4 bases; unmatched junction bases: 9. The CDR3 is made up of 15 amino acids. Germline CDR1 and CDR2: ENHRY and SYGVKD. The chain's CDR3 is CAIRAGDSPPDTQYF. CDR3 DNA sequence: TGTGCCATCAGAGCGGGAGACTCCCCTCCAGATACGCAGTATTTT.

CDR3 residues: CASSMSPSDRTHTDTQYF. The CDR3 coding sequence is TGTGCCAGTAGTATGAGCCCCTCGGACAGGACTCACACAGATACGCAGTATTTT. The chain carries TRBV19 and TRBJ2-3; TRBD1 matches 7 bases. J lost 2 bases, V lost 3 bases, and 14 bases had no gene match. The CDR3 loop spans 18 amino acids. Germline CDR1 reads LNHDA; CDR2 reads SQIVND (reference sequence).

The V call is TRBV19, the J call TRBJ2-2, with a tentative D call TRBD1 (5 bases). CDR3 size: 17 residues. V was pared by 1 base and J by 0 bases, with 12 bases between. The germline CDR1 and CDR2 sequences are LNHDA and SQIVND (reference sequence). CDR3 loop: CASSIVGRTANTGELFF. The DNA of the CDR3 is TGTGCCAGTAGTATAGTGGGGCGGACCGCGAACACCGGGGAGCTGTTTTTT.

The DNA for the CDR3 is TGTGCCACCAGCGGCGGGACTAGCGGGGAGGGCACAGATACGCAGTATTTT. This sequence encodes CATSGGTSGEGTDTQYF. The chain uses TRBV15 and TRBJ2-3, with 13 bases fitting TRBD2. V shed 5 bases and J 1 base; nucleotides not matched to a gene: 6. From germline, CDR1 is LNHNV and CDR2 YYDKDF (reference sequence). The CDR3 sequence is 17 residues long.

CDR3 sequence (DNA): TGCGCCAGCAGTGTATCGGAGGGGACCTCCTCTGGAAACACCATATATTTT. This gives the protein CASSVSEGTSSGNTIYF. The chain recombines TRBV10-2 with TRBJ1-3; possible D gene TRBD1, 5 bases. CDR3 length: 17 amino acids. From germline, CDR1 is WSHSY and CDR2 SAAADI. Trimming stripped 4 bases from V and 0 bases from J, with 16 bases between.

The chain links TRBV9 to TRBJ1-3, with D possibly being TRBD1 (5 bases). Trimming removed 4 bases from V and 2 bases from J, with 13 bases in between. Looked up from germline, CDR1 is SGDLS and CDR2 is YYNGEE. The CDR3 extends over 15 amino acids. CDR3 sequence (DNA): TGTGCCAGCAGCCCGGGCGGGGGTACTGGAAACACCATATATTTT. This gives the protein CASSPGGGTGNTIYF.

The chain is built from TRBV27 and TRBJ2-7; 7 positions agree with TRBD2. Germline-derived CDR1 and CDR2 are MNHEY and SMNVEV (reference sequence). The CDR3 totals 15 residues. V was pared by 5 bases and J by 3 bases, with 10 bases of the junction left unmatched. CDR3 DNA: TGTGCCAGCAGTCCCTCTAGCGGTTATATCTACGAGCAGTACTTC. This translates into CASSPSSGYIYEQYF.

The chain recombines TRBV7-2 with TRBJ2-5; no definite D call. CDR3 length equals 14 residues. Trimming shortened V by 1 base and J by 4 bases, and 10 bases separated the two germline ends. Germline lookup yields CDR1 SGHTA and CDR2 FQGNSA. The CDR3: CASSLEARGETQYF. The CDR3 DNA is TGTGCCAGCAGCTTAGAAGCCAGAGGAGAGACCCAGTACTTC.

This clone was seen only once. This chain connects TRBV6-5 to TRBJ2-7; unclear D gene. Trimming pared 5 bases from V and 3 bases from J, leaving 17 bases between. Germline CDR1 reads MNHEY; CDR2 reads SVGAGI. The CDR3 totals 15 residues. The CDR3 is CASSPAQSPLYEQYF. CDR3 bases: TGTGCCAGCAGTCCCGCCCAAAGCCCACTCTACGAGCAGTACTTC.

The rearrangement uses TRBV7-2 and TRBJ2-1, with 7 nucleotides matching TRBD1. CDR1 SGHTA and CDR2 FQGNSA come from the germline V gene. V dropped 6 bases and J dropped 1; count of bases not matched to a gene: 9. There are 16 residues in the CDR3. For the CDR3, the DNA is TGTGCCAGCAGGTTCCAGGGGGTGGGATCCTACAATGAGCAGTTCTTC. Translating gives CASRFQGVGSYNEQFF.

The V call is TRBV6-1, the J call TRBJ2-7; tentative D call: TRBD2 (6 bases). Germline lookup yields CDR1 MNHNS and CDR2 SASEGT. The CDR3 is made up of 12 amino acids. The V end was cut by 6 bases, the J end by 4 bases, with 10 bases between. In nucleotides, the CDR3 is TGTGCCAGCAGCCTCGGGAGTTACGAGCAGTACTTC. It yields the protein CASSLGSYEQYF.

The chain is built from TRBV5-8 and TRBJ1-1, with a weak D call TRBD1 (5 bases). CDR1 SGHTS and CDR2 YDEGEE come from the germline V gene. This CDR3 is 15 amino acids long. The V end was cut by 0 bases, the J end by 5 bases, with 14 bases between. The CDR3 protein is CASSLEGVRRTEAFF. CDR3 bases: TGTGCCAGCAGCTTGGAAGGGGTGAGGCGGACTGAAGCTTTCTTT.

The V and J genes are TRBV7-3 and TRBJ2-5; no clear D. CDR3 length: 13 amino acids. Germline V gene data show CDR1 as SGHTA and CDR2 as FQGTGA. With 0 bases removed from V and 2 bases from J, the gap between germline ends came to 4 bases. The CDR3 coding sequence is TGTGCCAGCAGCTTAACTCCGCAAGAGACCCAGTACTTC. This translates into CASSLTPQETQYF.

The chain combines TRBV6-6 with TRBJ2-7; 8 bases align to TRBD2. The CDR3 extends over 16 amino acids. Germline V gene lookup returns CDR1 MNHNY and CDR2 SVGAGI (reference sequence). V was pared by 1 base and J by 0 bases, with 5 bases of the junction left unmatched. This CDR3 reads CASSYFSGTSSYEQYF. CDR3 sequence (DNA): TGTGCCAGCAGTTACTTCTCCGGGACTAGCTCCTACGAGCAGTACTTC.

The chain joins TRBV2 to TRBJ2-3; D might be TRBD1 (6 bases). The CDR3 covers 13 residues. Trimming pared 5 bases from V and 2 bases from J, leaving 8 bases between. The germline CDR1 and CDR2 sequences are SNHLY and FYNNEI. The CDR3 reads CASSMGATDTQYF. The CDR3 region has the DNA TGTGCCAGCAGTATGGGGGCCACAGATACGCAGTATTTT.

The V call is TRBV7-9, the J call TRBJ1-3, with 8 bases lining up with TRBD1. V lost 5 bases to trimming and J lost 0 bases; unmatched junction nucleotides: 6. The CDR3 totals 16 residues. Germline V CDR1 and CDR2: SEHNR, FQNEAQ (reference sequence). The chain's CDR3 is CASSQVTGDSGNTIYF. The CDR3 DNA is TGTGCCAGCAGCCAAGTGACAGGGGACTCTGGAAACACCATATATTTT.